Listed here are 21 T cell receptor beta chains from one sample, sequenced in a study of regulatory T cells in long-lasting Graves disease. Stated time point: newly diagnosed GD, antithyroid drugs for less than 3 months. Construction of the TCR library relied on RNA isolated from PBMCs. Investigators prepared the TCR beta libraries by applying iRepertoire HTBI primers and Arm-PCR of CDR3 regions. From the multiplex PCR reads, TCRdb called clonotypes with MiXCR, one entry per CDR3 protein. This sample carries roughly 510,000 distinct CDR3 sequences, 16% of them seen once, and the ten largest clones take 12%. The same data also went into a second study, on T cells in Graves' hyperthyroidism and ophthalmopathy.

The sequenced sample was peripheral blood mononuclear cells (PBMCs), obtained at new diagnosis, from a patient treated with antithyroid drugs. The receptors derive from a man between 18 and 29 years old with Graves disease.

This clonotype was observed at least ten times. This chain joins TRBV12-3 or TRBV12-4 and TRBJ2-3; no clear D gene. This CDR3 has 12 amino acids. V lost 7 bases and J lost 7, with 12 bases in between. Here the CDR3 DNA reads TGTGCCAGCACCGAAGACGGGCATACGCAGTATTTT. Translated: CASTEDGHTQYF.

This clonotype showed up just once. A read error may be the cause here, since a much bigger clone is one base away. The genes are TRBV19 and TRBJ2-1; 11 nucleotides align to TRBD1. The CDR3 has 15 residues. Germline CDR1 reads LNHDA; CDR2 reads SQIVND (reference sequence). The CDR3 coding sequence is TGTGCCAGTAGTATCGGGACAGGGGGTTACAATGATCAGTTCTTC. Its protein product is CASSIGTGGYNDQFF.

This clonotype showed up just a few times. A read error may explain this, as a much larger clone is one base away. This chain uses TRBV6-2 or TRBV6-3 with TRBJ2-1; D might be TRBD2 (5 bases). Deletions cut 6 bases from V and 8 bases from J, with 23 bases between. The CDR3 loop spans 16 amino acids. From germline, CDR1 is MNHEY and CDR2 SVGEGT. Written as DNA, the CDR3 is TGTGCCAGCAGACCCGGAGGCTCACCCCGACCCCATGAGCAGTTCTTC. Translating it yields CASRPGGSPRPHEQFF.

This clonotype was detected ten times or more. This sequence joins TRBV6-1 and TRBJ2-3, with D unresolved. Germline V gene lookup returns CDR1 MNHNS and CDR2 SASEGT. Trimming stripped 0 bases from V and 6 bases from J, with 10 bases between. The CDR3 spans 14 residues. The CDR3: CASSEATAWDTQYF. The CDR3 DNA reads TGTGCCAGCAGTGAAGCGACTGCCTGGGATACGCAGTATTTT.

The chain links TRBV9 to TRBJ2-7; unclear D gene. The ends were cut back, 0 bases at V and 5 bases at J, with 15 bases in the middle. CDR3 length equals 15 residues. Germline lookup yields CDR1 SGDLS and CDR2 YYNGEE. For the CDR3, the DNA is TGTGCCAGCAGCGTAGAGGGTCCTTCCAACAACGAGCAGTACTTC. Amino acids: CASSVEGPSNNEQYF.

This clonotype came up a few times. CDR3 DNA sequence: TGTGCCAGCAGCTTAAAATGGGACTACGAGCAGTACTTC. Translation: CASSLKWDYEQYF. The V and J genes are TRBV7-9 and TRBJ2-7; no firm D call. Per germline, CDR1 SEHNR and CDR2 FQNEAQ (reference sequence). The CDR3 loop spans 13 amino acids. V was pared by 2 bases and J by 3 bases, with 8 bases between.

The sample holds a few counts of this clonotype. The chain uses TRBV4-1 and TRBJ2-2, with D perhaps matching TRBD1 or TRBD2 (6 bases each). Trimming shortened V by 1 base and J by 7 bases, and 10 bases separated the two germline ends. CDR1 is MGHRA and CDR2 is YSYEKL in the germline V gene. CDR3 size: 14 residues. The CDR3 DNA follows: TGCGCCAGCAGCCAAGCGGGGGCTATCGGGGAGCTGTTTTTT. It codes for CASSQAGAIGELFF.

The chain is built from TRBV7-2 and TRBJ1-1, with D perhaps TRBD1 (6 bases). This CDR3 comprises 15 residues. V dropped 1 base and J dropped 5 bases, with 14 bases sitting between them. Germline-derived CDR1 and CDR2 are SGHTA and FQGNSA. The CDR3 sequence: CASSLVQGLGTEAFF. The CDR3 DNA reads TGTGCCAGCAGCTTAGTCCAGGGGCTGGGGACTGAAGCTTTCTTT.

The V gene is TRBV27, the J gene TRBJ2-1; 8 positions agree with TRBD1. The CDR3 is 18 amino acids. J lost 2 bases, V lost 0 bases, and 9 bases had no gene match. Per germline, CDR1 MNHEY and CDR2 SMNVEV (reference sequence). The CDR3 here is CASSLSIRRTGTYNEQFF. The CDR3 DNA reads TGTGCCAGCAGTTTATCGATTAGGCGGACAGGGACCTACAATGAGCAGTTCTTC.

On this clonotype: The junction departs from germline at one end; a sequencing error may be responsible. The rearrangement uses TRBV11-2 and TRBJ2-3; 7 bases agree with TRBD1. This CDR3 contains 16 residues. CDR1 SGHAT and CDR2 FQNNGV come from the germline V gene. The CDR3 region has the DNA TGCGCCAGCAGCCAAGACGACAGGGCCGACATTAATACGCAGTATTTT. It translates to CASSQDDRADINTQYF. The entire variable domain, with the rest obtained from reference TRBV11-2 and TRBJ2-3, is as follows: EAGVAQSPRYKIIEKRQSVAFWCNPISGHATLYWYQQILGQGPKLLIQFQNNGVVDDSQLPKDRFSAERLKGVDSTLKIQPAKLEDSAVYLCASSQDDRADINTQYFGPGTRLTVL.

Concerning this clonotype: This CDR3 is missing its conserved last phenylalanine or tryptophan, likely due to a read error. The J gene is TRBJ2-3, the V gene TRBV28, with TRBD1 as a possible D gene (6 bases). This CDR3 spans 14 amino acids. Germline V gene sequence: CDR1 MDHEN, CDR2 SYDVKM. Trimming took 5 bases from V and 0 from J, leaving 9 bases between them. The CDR3 is CASSVQGSTDTQYL. In DNA, the CDR3 is TGTGCCAGCAGTGTCCAGGGGAGCACAGATACGCAGTATCTT.

This rearrangement joins TRBV5-1 to TRBJ2-1; 7 bases match TRBD2. The DNA matches TRBJ2-5 better at its end, which makes the J call doubtful. Germline V CDR1 and CDR2: SGHRS, YFSETQ. The CDR3 loop spans 15 amino acids. The CDR3 protein is CASSLFSSGQETQYF. The CDR3 DNA reads as TGCGCCAGCAGCTTGTTTTCTAGCGGCCAAGAGACCCAGTACTTC.

This clonotype was recorded a few times. The V gene is TRBV10-2, the J gene TRBJ1-2, with 11 bases that match TRBD1. V lost 0 bases and J lost 6; bases outside the gene matches: 9. CDR1 WSHSY and CDR2 SAAADI come from the germline V gene. This CDR3 has 17 residues. Written as DNA, the CDR3 is TGCGCCAGCAGTGAGTCGCGGTGGACAGGGGGCTCTCATGGCTACACCTTC. It encodes CASSESRWTGGSHGYTF.

V is TRBV20-1 and J is TRBJ2-3, with 11 bases identical to TRBD2. In germline, CDR1 is DFQATT, CDR2 SNEGSKA (reference sequence). The CDR3 has 16 amino acids. V was clipped by 2 bases and J by 6 bases; unmatched bases: 10. This CDR3 is CSARPKTSGTVDTQYF. CDR3 nucleotides: TGCAGTGCTAGACCCAAGACTAGCGGGACGGTTGATACGCAGTATTTT.

This chain links TRBV10-3 with TRBJ2-7; 9 bases match TRBD1. Germline CDR1 reads ENHRY; CDR2 reads SYGVKD. Germline trimming cut 3 bases from V and 3 bases from J; bases unmatched to any gene: 6. The CDR3 runs 15 residues. CDR3 loop: CAISDPGTGNYEQYF. The CDR3 DNA follows: TGTGCCATCAGTGACCCAGGGACAGGGAACTACGAGCAGTACTTC.

For this clonotype: A much larger clone is a single base away; this may be a read error. The chain links TRBV28 to TRBJ2-3, with a weak D call TRBD1 (6 bases). The J call may be in error: the DNA end matches TRBJ2-5 better. Germline CDR1 reads MDHEN; CDR2 reads SYDVKM. The CDR3 covers 13 residues. This CDR3 reads CASSLTQGKTQYF. The CDR3 nucleotides are TGTGCCAGCAGCTTAACGCAGGGGAAGACCCAGTACTTC.

The chain employs TRBV5-1 and TRBJ2-6; D not resolved. With 6 bases removed from V and 1 base from J, the gap between germline ends came to 8 bases. This CDR3 has 14 amino acids. Germline loops: CDR1 SGHRS, CDR2 YFSETQ. CDR3 nucleotide sequence: TGCGCCAGCAAATTGGAGTCTGGGGCCAACGTCCTGACTTTC. Residues: CASKLESGANVLTF.

The chain combines TRBV29-1 with TRBJ2-5, with 10 nucleotides matching TRBD2. From germline, CDR1 is SQVTM and CDR2 ANQGSEA. With 2 bases clipped from V and 5 bases from J, the junction kept 5 bases outside the gene matches. This CDR3 has 14 residues. CDR3 nucleotides: TGCAGCGTTGAAACTAGCGGGGCGCAGGAGACCCAGTACTTC. Encoded protein: CSVETSGAQETQYF.

The chain joins TRBV20-1 to TRBJ2-2; D unresolved. The germline V gene has CDR1 DFQATT and CDR2 SNEGSKA (reference sequence). Trimming stripped 0 bases from V and 1 base from J, with 6 bases between. The CDR3 sequence is 14 residues long. The CDR3, as DNA: TGCAGTGCTAGAGATACCAGGAACACCGGGGAGCTGTTTTTT. The encoded protein is CSARDTRNTGELFF.

The rearrangement links TRBV20-1 to TRBJ1-2, with a weak D call TRBD1 (6 bases). This CDR3 is built from 12 residues. Trimming shortened V by 6 bases and J by 3 bases, and 11 bases separated the two germline ends. Germline V gene data show CDR1 as DFQATT and CDR2 as SNEGSKA (reference sequence). The DNA of the CDR3 is TGCAGTGCCGACCGACAGGACTATGGCTACACCTTC. This gives the protein CSADRQDYGYTF.

The chain has TRBV11-2 and TRBJ1-2; 9 bases map to TRBD1. The CDR3 spans 16 residues. Per the germline V gene, CDR1 is SGHAT and CDR2 is FQNNGV. The V and J ends lost 0 bases and 4 bases, in that order; junction bases with no gene match: 6. The CDR3 sequence: CASSLDGRDRAYGYTF. The CDR3 bases are TGTGCCAGCAGCTTAGATGGTCGGGACAGGGCCTATGGCTACACCTTC. The variable domain in full, with the rest retrieved from reference TRBV11-2 and TRBJ1-2, is EAGVAQSPRYKIIEKRQSVAFWCNPISGHATLYWYQQILGQGPKLLIQFQNNGVVDDSQLPKDRFSAERLKGVDSTLKIQPAKLEDSAVYLCASSLDGRDRAYGYTFGSGTRLTVV.